This TCR beta chain is drawn from a study of blood T cell repertoires in COVID-19. The assay was immunoSEQ multiplex PCR, and TCRdb's table has in-frame clones only and misses some. The sample has about 250,000 clones; about 89% are singletons. This CDR3 comprises 14 residues. Germline values: CDR1 SEHNR, CDR2 FQNEAQ (reference sequence). V was pared by 5 bases and J by 5 bases, with 15 bases between. The chain links TRBV7-9 to TRBJ1-2; possibly TRBD1 for D (6 bases). The clonotype originates from a man between 35 and 55 years old who had recovered from COVID-19. The sequencing sample was made of PBMCs or T cells enriched from blood (not recorded which). The CDR3 region has the DNA TGTGCCAGCAGCGAGAACAGGGTCGGGTATGGCTACACCTTC. As protein: CASSENRVGYGYTF.